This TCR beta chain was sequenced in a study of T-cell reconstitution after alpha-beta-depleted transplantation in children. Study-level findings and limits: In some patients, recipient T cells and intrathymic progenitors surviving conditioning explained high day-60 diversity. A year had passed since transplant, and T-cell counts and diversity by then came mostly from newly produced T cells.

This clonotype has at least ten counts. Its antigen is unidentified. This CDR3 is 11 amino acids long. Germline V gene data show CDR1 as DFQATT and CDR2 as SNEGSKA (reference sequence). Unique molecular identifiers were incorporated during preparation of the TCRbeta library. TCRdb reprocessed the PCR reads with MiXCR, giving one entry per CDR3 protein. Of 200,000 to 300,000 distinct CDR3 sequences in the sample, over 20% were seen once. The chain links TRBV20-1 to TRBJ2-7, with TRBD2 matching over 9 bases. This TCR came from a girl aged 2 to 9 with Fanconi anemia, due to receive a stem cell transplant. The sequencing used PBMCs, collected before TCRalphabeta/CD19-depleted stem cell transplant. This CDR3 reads CRPTSGNEQYF. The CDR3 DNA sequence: TGCAGGCCGACTAGCGGTAACGAGCAGTACTTC.